These 5 T cell receptor beta chains were all obtained from the same sample, sequenced in a study of T cell repertoires in cytomegalovirus infection. TCRdb reanalysed the reads using MiXCR and keeps one entry per CDR3 protein. The sample holds approximately 300,000 distinct CDR3 sequences, 25% to 35% seen once. Their antigen targets remain unknown. Specimen: cultured PBMCs, collected from culture after CMV antigen stimulation. The receptor set was obtained from a human donor in good health (CMV status not recorded). Some clones in this sample may be carry-over from other donors' samples.

The chain employs TRBV27 and TRBJ1-5; D ambiguous. This CDR3 spans 14 amino acids. V lost 8 bases and J lost 1, with 12 bases in between. CDR1 and CDR2 (germline): MNHEY, SMNVEV (reference sequence). The CDR3 protein is CASAVSASNQPQHF. CDR3 nucleotide sequence: TGTGCCAGCGCCGTCAGTGCCAGCAATCAGCCCCAGCATTTT.

This clonotype came up a few times. The V call is TRBV28, the J call TRBJ1-2; 7 bases line up with TRBD1. The germline CDR1 and CDR2 sequences are MDHEN and SYDVKM. After removal of 3 bases from V and 4 bases from J, the junction contained 8 bases not matched to a gene. CDR3 size: 15 residues. Written as DNA, the CDR3 is TGTGCCAGCAGTTTGAAGCTGGGACAGCTCTATGGCTACACCTTC. Its protein product is CASSLKLGQLYGYTF.

This clonotype occurred a few times. The chain is built from TRBV12-3 or TRBV12-4 and TRBJ2-3, with D tentatively TRBD1 (6 bases). The CDR3 covers 14 residues. Between the trimmed V and J ends, which lost 8 bases and 4 bases, there was a span of 16 bases. The CDR3 sequence is CASHSDRSSDTQYF. CDR3 DNA sequence: TGTGCCAGCCACTCGGACAGATCGTCAGATACGCAGTATTTT.

V and J are TRBV6-1 and TRBJ1-1; TRBD1 matches 8 bases. From germline, CDR1 is MNHNS and CDR2 SASEGT. The V segment lost 10 bases and the J segment 6 bases; nucleotides outside the gene matches: 13. This CDR3 has 14 amino acids. The CDR3 coding sequence is TGTGCCACTTTTGAGGAGTGGACAGGGTCTGAAGCTTTCTTT. It yields the protein CATFEEWTGSEAFF.

This chain connects TRBV27 to TRBJ1-6; D call uncertain. The germline V gene has CDR1 MNHEY and CDR2 SMNVEV (reference sequence). This CDR3 has 14 residues. The germline V and J ends were trimmed by 8 bases and 6 bases, with 14 bases remaining between them. The CDR3 reads CASRPGGLNSPLHF. In DNA, the CDR3 is TGTGCCAGCCGTCCTGGAGGCCTTAATTCACCCCTCCACTTT.